This TCR beta chain was found in a study of shared clonotypes between healthy human individuals (dated by TCRdb to about 2020). Regarding the research as a whole: Three men and a couple of women, aged 18 to 49 years, made up the cohort. For each donor, CD4 naive and CD4 memory were each run on three plates, CD8 naive on two plates, and CD8 memory on one plate. To estimate repertoire size and how much clonotypes are shared between individuals, the study performed deep sequencing of blood TCR repertoires from five healthy adults. Different laboratories and diverse techniques were used to prepare libraries and sequence TCR repertoires, to increase sequencing depth and limit assay-specific biases. Each donor's leukapheresis produced roughly between about 0.8 and 10 billion PBMCs. Beyond this particular receptor, the publication reports: Sampling was restricted to blood, and TCR repertoires in tissue are likely to differ from TCR repertoires in blood. Around 5% of naive CD4, 3% to 3.5% of naive CD8, 2.3% of memory CD4, and 0.35% to 0.4% of memory CD8 clonotypes were shared across four donors. Incomplete sequencing was indicated by rarefaction of sorted-subset datasets, despite the large sequencing depth. The genetic and exposure-history diversity represented was limited by the small number of donors. Naive subsets generally had larger estimated clonotype richness than memory subsets. Clonotypes shared by all four sorted-subset donors showed higher generation probabilities than non-shared clonotypes. Pairwise subsampling led to the expectation that sequencing depth would affect the degree of clonotype sharing among donors.

Healthy HIV-negative adults with no recently reported acute infections or vaccinations were included as donors. Every donor was a Caucasian adult residing in Nashville, Tennessee, USA. Magnetic negative selection was used to enrich CD4+ T cells, after which naive cells were positively selected on CD45RA and the negative fraction became the memory subset. After blood collection by leukapheresis, PBMCs were isolated using Ficoll-Histopaque density gradient centrifugation and then cryopreserved in the vapor phase of liquid nitrogen. Analytical flow cytometry was used to check the purity and quantity of each magnetically sorted T cell population. From each sorted fraction, genomic DNA was isolated and quantified by UV absorbance on a Nanodrop 2000c. The CDR3 has 13 amino acids, counting the end cysteine and phenylalanine. This entry keeps only the CDR3 DNA: 39 bases, framed from base 1. V is shortened by 6 bases, J by 10 bases, and the region joining them spans 13 bases. The germline V gene (reference sequence) gives CDR1 as LNHDA and CDR2 as SQIVND.

Turning to this clone: Its antigen has not been determined. One base away there is no much larger clone; base qualities are not given.

Using the deep immunoSEQ assay, multiplex PCR amplified TCR CDR3 regions from genomic DNA. For each cell subset, the extracted genomic DNA was distributed evenly across all wells of several immunoSEQ 96-well plates, and each plate served as one replicate. For sorted subsets, approximately 210 ng of genomic DNA, equivalent to around 30,000 T cell genomes, went into each replicate PCR. Purified libraries were quantified with a Qubit 3.0 fluorometer, sized on a Bioanalyzer 2100, and re-quantified with the KAPA Library Quantification kit. A separate single-read 150-cycle Illumina NextSeq 550 flow cell was used to sequence each immunoSEQ 96-well plate. The published analysis was carried out like this. Because the immunoSEQ output held only junctional sequences and lacked quality scores, the filtering could not match the filtering applied to full-length reads. To assign V/J genes and CDR3, sequences were annotated using PyIR, a Python wrapper for IgBLAST v1.9, with IMGT germline references. Any read was removed if the V/J assignment was weak (E-value above 1e-6), the CDR3 was missing, or the read contained stop codons, out-of-frame junctions, or ambiguous translated residues. V3J clonotypes were defined by identical inferred V gene, J gene, and CDR3 amino acid sequence. To compute the percentage overlap between repertoires, the number of shared unique clonotypes was divided by the size of the smaller repertoire. Repertoire richness was assessed with RTK rarefaction, the Chao1 estimator, and Recon v2.1 estimates of unobserved clonotypes. For all TCRbeta clonotypes obtained by the gDNA method from a few donors, generation probabilities were computed with OLGA. As stored in TCRdb, this immuneACCESS dataset retains in-frame rearrangements with V and J assigned. A fraction of the clones does not appear; measured against another copy, unresolved V genes explain less than half of the discrepancy, and the remainder lacks a known reason. D and trimming come from the DNA, and the V and J calls and clone size come from that table. This sample comprises 2 million to 2.5 million clones, roughly 96% of them detected only once. 0.13% of the sample is in the top ten clones.

The sequencing sample was made of naive CD4+ T cells sorted from blood. This sample's cell subset or site label indicates: CD45RA+ positively selected. The origin of this receptor is a man in his late teens or twenties in good health. This sequence uses TRBV19 and TRBJ1-6; the D gene remains uncertain. For the CDR3, the sequence is CASSPLMESPLHF. The nucleotides are TGTGCCAGTAGCCCCCTGATGGAATCACCCCTCCACTTT.